This TCR beta chain was identified in a study of T cell responses to AZD1222 COVID-19 vaccine. CDR1 is KGHDR and CDR2 is SFDVKD in the germline V gene. Trimming removed 3 bases at V and 16 bases at J, with 15 bases between. The CDR3 loop spans 12 amino acids. The method was immunoSEQ multiplex PCR; TCRdb's version includes in-frame clones alone and lacks a portion of them. The table has over 110,000 clones, roughly nine tenths seen once. This receptor was identified in an adult who received the AZD1222 COVID-19 vaccine. Sample: peripheral blood, taken 28 days after the second AZD1222 dose. The chain links TRBV24-1 to TRBJ1-5; D uncertain. The CDR3 region is CATSDGGEGTHF. The CDR3 nucleotides are TGTGCCACCAGTGATGGCGGAGAGGGTACACATTTT.